The present entry profiles one T cell receptor beta chain with its context. These data come from a study of CXCR3-negative and CXCR3-positive naive CD8 T cells. Study context: A total of about 140 million TRB reads was generated, with about 1.5 +/- 0.3 million per library.

Naive CD8+ T cells displayed a CD45RO-CCR7+CD27+CD95- phenotype. Preparation of TRB cDNA libraries relied on 5' RACE carrying UMI labels. TCRdb reprocessed the 5' RACE reads and reports one entry per CDR3 protein, with no DNA. This listing includes more than 50,000 distinct CDR3 sequences. The sample comprised naive CXCR3- CD8+ T cells from blood. Noted subset: CD45RO-CCR7+CD27+CD95- naive CD8+ T cells lacking CXCR3 (TNR3-). The clonotype comes from a human donor in good health. Some clones in this sample may be carry-over from other donors' samples.

This CDR3 is CASSTTTGTSHQPQHF. This chain uses TRBV25-1 with TRBJ1-5. Germline V lookup: CDR1 MGHDK, CDR2 SYGVNS. The CDR3 runs 16 residues.